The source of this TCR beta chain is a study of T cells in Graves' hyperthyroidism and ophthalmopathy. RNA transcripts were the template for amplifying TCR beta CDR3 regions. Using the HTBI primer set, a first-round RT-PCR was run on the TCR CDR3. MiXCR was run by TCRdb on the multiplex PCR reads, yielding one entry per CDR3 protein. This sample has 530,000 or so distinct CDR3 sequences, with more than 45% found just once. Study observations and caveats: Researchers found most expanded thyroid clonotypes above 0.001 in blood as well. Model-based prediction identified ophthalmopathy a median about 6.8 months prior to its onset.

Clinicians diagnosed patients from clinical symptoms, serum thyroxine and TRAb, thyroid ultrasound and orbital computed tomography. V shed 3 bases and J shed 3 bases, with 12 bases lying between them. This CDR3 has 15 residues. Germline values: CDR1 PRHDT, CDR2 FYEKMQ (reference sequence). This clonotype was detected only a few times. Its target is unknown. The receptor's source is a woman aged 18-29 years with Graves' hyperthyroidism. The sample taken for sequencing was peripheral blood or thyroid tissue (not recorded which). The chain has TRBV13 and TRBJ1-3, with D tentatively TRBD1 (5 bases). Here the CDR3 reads CASSLLGGSGNTIYF. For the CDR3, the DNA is TGTGCCAGCAGCTTGCTCGGGGGGAGTGGAAACACCATATATTTT.